This paragraph reports one T cell receptor beta chain. Antigen: not known. The data are from a study of response to subunit inactivated influenza vaccine. Study outcomes and limitations: Authors suggested few new T cells are recruited by each seasonal influenza vaccination.

TCRdb reanalysed the RT-PCR reads using MiXCR and keeps one entry per CDR3 protein. This sample has hundreds of thousands of distinct CDR3 sequences, with less than 30% found just once. CDR3 size: 14 residues. Trimming left V 7 bases short and J 4 bases short, with 15 bases between. The V gene's germline CDR1 is SEHNR and CDR2 FQNEAQ (reference sequence). The source was CD4+ T cells sorted from PBMCs, collected 5 to 6 days after vaccination. The rearrangement uses TRBV7-9 and TRBJ2-3; tentatively, D is TRBD2 (5 bases). This TCR was recovered from a man between 50 and 59 years old who received an inactivated influenza vaccine. Here the CDR3 reads CASTSRGSPDTQYF. In nucleotides, the CDR3 is TGTGCCAGCACCTCACGGGGTAGTCCAGATACGCAGTATTTT.